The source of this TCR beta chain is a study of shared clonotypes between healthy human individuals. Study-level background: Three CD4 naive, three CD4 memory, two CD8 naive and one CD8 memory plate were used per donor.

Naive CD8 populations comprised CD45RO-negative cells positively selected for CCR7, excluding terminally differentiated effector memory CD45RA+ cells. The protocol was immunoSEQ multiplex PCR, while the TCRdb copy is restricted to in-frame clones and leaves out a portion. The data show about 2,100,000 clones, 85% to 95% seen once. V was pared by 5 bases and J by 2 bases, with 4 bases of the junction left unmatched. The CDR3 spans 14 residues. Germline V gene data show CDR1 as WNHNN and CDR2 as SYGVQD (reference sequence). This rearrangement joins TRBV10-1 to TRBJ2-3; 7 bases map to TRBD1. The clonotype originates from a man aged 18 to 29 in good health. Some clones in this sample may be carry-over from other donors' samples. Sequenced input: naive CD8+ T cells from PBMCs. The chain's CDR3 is CASSPGQNTDTQYF. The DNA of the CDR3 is TGCGCCAGCAGTCCGGGACAGAACACAGATACGCAGTATTTT.